This T cell receptor (beta chain) was profiled in a study of read filtering for tumor transcriptome and immune sequencing. Study details: Mean patient age was roughly 66 years, range roughly 45 to 85; 17 to 20 male, 11 to 15 female. TCR-mapped reads were about 4.05 to 10.27 million with IR-seq versus about 85 to 1,300 with RNA-seq.

This clonotype was found many times. Its specificity is not known. At the time of active disease, bone marrow was collected from every patient. From 400 to 450 ng of RNA, a library with molecular barcoded alpha/delta and beta/gamma adaptors was made. One entry per CDR3 protein, called by TCRdb with MiXCR from the reads. The sample records approximately 40,000 distinct CDR3 sequences, about 13% being singletons. Whole-study findings and limits: About four fifths of IR-seq clonotypes had a single read, yet these held about 3.5% of reads.

V was pared by 2 bases and J by 2 bases, with 7 bases between. Germline lookup yields CDR1 SGHAT and CDR2 FQDESV (reference sequence). The CDR3 length is 14 residues. The source material was a population of CD138-negative cells sorted from bone marrow. The sequence derives from a donor aged 40 or older with multiple myeloma. The chain recombines TRBV11-1 with TRBJ2-1, with D tentatively TRBD1 (5 bases). CDR3 sequence: CASSLQGPYNEQFF. CDR3 coding DNA: TGTGCCAGCAGCTTACAGGGCCCCTACAATGAGCAGTTCTTC.